These 8 T cell receptor beta chains originate from one sample sequenced in a study of T cells in Graves' hyperthyroidism and ophthalmopathy. Amplification targeted TCR beta CDR3 regions from RNA transcripts. With the HTBI primer set, the TCR CDR3 went through a first round of RT-PCR. TCRdb fed the multiplex PCR reads into MiXCR, producing one record per CDR3 protein. Here the sample spans around 370,000 distinct CDR3 sequences, about 18% being singletons. Material: blood. These receptor sequences come from a man in his late teens or twenties with Graves' ophthalmopathy.

The chain carries TRBV19 and TRBJ1-6; D unresolved. V lost 6 bases and J 0 bases, leaving 9 bases between the germline ends. CDR3 length: 15 amino acids. Germline CDR1 and CDR2: LNHDA and SQIVND (reference sequence). CDR3 DNA sequence: TGTGCCAGTAGCAATGTTGGCTCCTATAATTCACCCCTCCACTTT. Protein sequence: CASSNVGSYNSPLHF.

There are many counts of this clonotype. The chain combines TRBV2 with TRBJ1-2; D is uncertain. V lost 7 bases and J 6 bases, leaving 12 bases between the germline ends. CDR1 and CDR2 from the germline V gene are SNHLY and FYNNEI. The CDR3 extends over 12 amino acids. The CDR3 DNA is TGTGCCAGCACTAGAACCCGGGATGGCTACACCTTC. This sequence encodes CASTRTRDGYTF.

With regard to this clonotype: Given a much more abundant clone one base away, this may be a read error. The rearrangement joins TRBV3-1 to TRBJ1-2; D call uncertain. CDR1 and CDR2 from the germline V gene are LGHDT and YNNKEL (reference sequence). The CDR3 extends over 13 amino acids. The CDR3 DNA sequence: TGTGCCGGCAGCCACCGAGAGACCTATGGCTACACCTTC. It encodes CAGSHRETYGYTF.

This chain connects TRBV28 to TRBJ2-3; 10 bases are shared with TRBD2. V gave up 6 bases and J gave up 9 bases; unmatched junction bases: 18. CDR1 is MDHEN and CDR2 is SYDVKM in the germline V gene. The CDR3 covers 17 residues. CDR3 amino acids: CASSSHSSGSFAATQYF. CDR3 in DNA: TGTGCCAGCAGCAGTCATTCTAGCGGGAGCTTTGCCGCGACGCAGTATTTT.

Many counts were recorded for this clonotype. V is TRBV6-1 and J is TRBJ1-1, with 8 bases that match TRBD1. The CDR3 spans 14 residues. The trim removed 5 bases at V and 4 bases at J, leaving 6 bases unmatched. Germline values: CDR1 MNHNS, CDR2 SASEGT. This CDR3 reads CASSNDRGGTEAFF. The CDR3 DNA sequence: TGTGCCAGCAGTAACGACAGGGGAGGCACTGAAGCTTTCTTT.

V and J are TRBV9 and TRBJ1-5; D possibly corresponds to TRBD1 (6 bases). From germline, CDR1 is SGDLS and CDR2 YYNGEE. The germline V and J ends were trimmed by 0 bases and 7 bases, with 14 bases remaining between them. This CDR3 region has 15 residues. The CDR3 DNA reads as TGTGCCAGCAGCGTAGGGGGGGGAGGGGGACAGCCCCAGCATTTT. Amino acid sequence: CASSVGGGGGQPQHF.

Many counts were recorded for this clonotype. The chain has TRBV11-2 and TRBJ2-1; D may be TRBD1 (6 bases). V was cut by 2 bases and J by 3 bases, with 11 bases left in between. The V gene's germline CDR1 is SGHAT and CDR2 FQNNGV. The CDR3 is 15 amino acids. The CDR3 here is CASSLRSGVYNEQFF. The CDR3 DNA reads as TGTGCCAGCAGCTTAAGGTCAGGGGTCTACAATGAGCAGTTCTTC.

This clonotype was counted a few times. This chain uses TRBV7-8 with TRBJ1-6; D might be TRBD1 (6 bases). Germline V gene data show CDR1 as SGHVS and CDR2 as FQNEAQ. CDR3 length equals 16 residues. Trimming took off 4 bases at V and 7 bases at J, with 17 bases between the two ends. CDR3 residues: CASSSDRLPLNSPLHF. CDR3 DNA sequence: TGTGCCAGCAGCTCCGACAGGCTCCCTCTGAATTCACCCCTCCACTTT.